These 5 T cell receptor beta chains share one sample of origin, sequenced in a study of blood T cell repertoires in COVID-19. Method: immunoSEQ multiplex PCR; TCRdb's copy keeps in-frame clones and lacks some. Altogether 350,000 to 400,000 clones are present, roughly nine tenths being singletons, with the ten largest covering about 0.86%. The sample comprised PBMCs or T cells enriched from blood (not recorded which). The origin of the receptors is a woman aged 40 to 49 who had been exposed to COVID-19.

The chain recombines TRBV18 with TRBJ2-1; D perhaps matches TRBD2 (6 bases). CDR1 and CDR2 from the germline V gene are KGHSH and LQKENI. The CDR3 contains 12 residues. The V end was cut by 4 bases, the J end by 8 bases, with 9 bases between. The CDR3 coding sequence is TGTGCCAGCTCACTCTGGGGGGATGAGCAGTTCTTC. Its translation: CASSLWGDEQFF.

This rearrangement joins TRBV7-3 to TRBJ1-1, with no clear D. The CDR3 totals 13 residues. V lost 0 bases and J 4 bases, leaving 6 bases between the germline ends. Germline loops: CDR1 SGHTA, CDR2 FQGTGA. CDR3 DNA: TGTGCCAGCAGCTTAACTTTCTCCACTGAAGCTTTCTTT. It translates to CASSLTFSTEAFF.

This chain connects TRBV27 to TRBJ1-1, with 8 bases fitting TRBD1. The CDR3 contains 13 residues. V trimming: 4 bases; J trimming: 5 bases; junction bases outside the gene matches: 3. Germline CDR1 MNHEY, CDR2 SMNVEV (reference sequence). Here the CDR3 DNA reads TGTGCCAGCAGTTCTCGACAGGGGACTGAAGCTTTCTTT. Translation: CASSSRQGTEAFF.

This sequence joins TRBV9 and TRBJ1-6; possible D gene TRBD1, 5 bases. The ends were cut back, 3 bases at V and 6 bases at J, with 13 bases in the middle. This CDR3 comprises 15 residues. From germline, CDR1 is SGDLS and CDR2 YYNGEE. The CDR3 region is CASSESTGGNSPLHF. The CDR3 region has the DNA TGTGCCAGCAGCGAATCGACGGGGGGTAATTCACCCCTCCACTTT.

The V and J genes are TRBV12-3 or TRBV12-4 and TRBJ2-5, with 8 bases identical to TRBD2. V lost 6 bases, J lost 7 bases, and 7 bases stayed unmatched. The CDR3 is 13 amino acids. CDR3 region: CASSRHRGGTQYF. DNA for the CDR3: TGTGCCAGCAGCCGTCACCGGGGGGGGACCCAGTACTTC.